This T cell receptor beta chain was sequenced for a study of blood T cell repertoires in COVID-19. Across the study: Samples taken during acute and convalescent COVID-19 were collected in the United States, Italy and Spain.

Per the original data handling: Amplification of reference gene primers provided the estimated nucleated cell counts. Produced via immunoSEQ multiplex PCR; TCRdb's table is partial and in-frame only. That table is the source of V, J and clone size, and D and trimming were worked out from the DNA. The sample includes about 300,000 clones, around nine tenths seen only once; the top ten take roughly 1.3%. Trimming left V 7 bases short and J 0 bases short, with 12 bases between. CDR1 is LNHDA and CDR2 is SQIVND in the germline V gene (reference sequence). The CDR3 runs 14 residues. What was sequenced was peripheral blood. The TCR sequence derives from a man aged 65 to 85 with acute or convalescent COVID-19. This chain uses TRBV19 with TRBJ1-1; D gene ambiguous. This CDR3 reads CASTARHLNTEAFF. The CDR3 nucleotides read TGTGCCAGTACGGCACGACATTTGAACACTGAAGCTTTCTTT.